One sample yielded the 18 T cell receptor beta chains listed below, sequenced in a study of blood T cell repertoires in COVID-19 (dated by TCRdb to the early 2020s). The method was the immunoSEQ multiplex PCR assay. TCRdb mirrors the immuneACCESS table, restricted to in-frame sequences. Some clones are absent from its copies; in checked studies, under half trace to an unresolved V gene, and the reason for the others is unknown. The sample profile shows some 140,000 clones; roughly four fifths of them were found once. Under 14% of the sample belongs to the ten largest clones. Sequencing was done on a sample of peripheral blood. The receptors come from a human donor in a cohort sampled during active COVID-19.

The V call is TRBV7-8, the J call TRBJ1-1; D perhaps matches TRBD1 (6 bases). This CDR3 is built from 15 residues. CDR1 and CDR2 from the germline V gene are SGHVS and FQNEAQ. Trimming pared 4 bases from V and 1 base from J, leaving 13 bases between. CDR3 region: CASSSRGPGNTEAFF. The CDR3 DNA reads TGTGCCAGCAGCTCCAGGGGCCCGGGGAACACTGAAGCTTTCTTT. The entire variable domain, with the rest obtained from reference TRBV7-8 and TRBJ1-1, is as follows: GAGVSQSPRYKVAKRGQDVALRCDPISGHVSLFWYQQALGQGPEFLTYFQNEAQLDKSGLPSDRFFAERPEGSVSTLKIQRTQQEDSAVYLCASSSRGPGNTEAFFGQGTRLTVV.

This chain connects TRBV27 to TRBJ1-4, with 8 nucleotides matching TRBD1. The V and J ends lost 2 bases and 8 bases, in that order; junction bases with no gene match: 7. The CDR3 is made up of 15 amino acids. Germline V gives CDR1 MNHEY, CDR2 SMNVEV (reference sequence). The CDR3 spells CASSLTGGLGEKLFF. Written as DNA, the CDR3 is TGTGCCAGCAGTTTAACAGGGGGTTTAGGGGAAAAACTGTTTTTT.

The CDR3 reads CASSTGQGDEQYF. The CDR3 DNA is TGTGCCAGCAGCACCGGACAGGGGGACGAGCAGTACTTC. The J gene is TRBJ2-7, the V gene TRBV9, with 10 bases lining up with TRBD1. The CDR3 extends over 13 amino acids. V was pared by 4 bases and J by 5 bases, with 3 bases of the junction left unmatched. Germline V CDR1 and CDR2: SGDLS, YYNGEE.

This clone was observed a single time. The chain joins TRBV9 to TRBJ2-5, with 10 bases lining up with TRBD2. The junction had 9 bases not matched to a gene; V was cut back by 0 bases and J by 4 bases. This CDR3 is 17 amino acids long. Germline values: CDR1 SGDLS, CDR2 YYNGEE. The CDR3 loop is CASSVALSGGAGETQYF. In DNA form, the CDR3 reads TGTGCCAGCAGCGTAGCTCTCAGCGGGGGGGCAGGAGAGACCCAGTACTTC.

The chain recombines TRBV5-1 with TRBJ1-6; TRBD1 matches 8 bases. CDR3 length: 15 amino acids. V was pared by 4 bases and J by 8 bases, with 8 bases of the junction left unmatched. Germline CDR1 and CDR2: SGHRS and YFSETQ. CDR3 nucleotides: TGCGCCAGCAGCCTCCGGACAGGGACTGATTCACCCCTCCACTTT. Amino acids: CASSLRTGTDSPLHF.

This clone was detected only once. The J gene is TRBJ2-3, the V gene TRBV4-1; 11 nucleotides line up with TRBD1. Trimming removed 5 bases from V and 4 bases from J; junction bases left unmatched: 5. The CDR3 is 15 residues long. CDR1 MGHRA and CDR2 YSYEKL come from the germline V gene. CDR3 sequence: CASSLGQGGPDTQYF. The CDR3 DNA follows: TGCGCCAGCAGCTTGGGACAGGGGGGCCCAGATACGCAGTATTTT.

This chain links TRBV3-1 (or the pseudogene TRBV3-2) with TRBJ2-3, with D maybe TRBD2 (6 bases). Deletions cut 3 bases from V and 6 bases from J, with 13 bases between. This CDR3 contains 14 residues. The germline V gene has CDR1 LGHDT and CDR2 YNNKEL (reference sequence). The CDR3 protein is CASSQAGSADTQYF. CDR3 in DNA: TGTGCCAGCAGCCAGGCGGGGTCGGCGGATACGCAGTATTTT.

V and J are TRBV6-6 and TRBJ1-1; D remains unclear. V was shortened by 6 bases and J by 4 bases, with 9 bases between the two germline ends. CDR1 is MNHNY, CDR2 SVGAGI, per germline (reference sequence). The CDR3 runs 12 residues. The CDR3: CASSHSGTEAFF. The CDR3 DNA reads as TGTGCCAGCAGCCACAGCGGCACTGAAGCTTTCTTT.

This rearrangement joins TRBV9 to TRBJ1-3, with 10 bases identical to TRBD1. J gave up 0 bases and V 3 bases, and 3 bases lay outside the gene matches. The germline gives CDR1 SGDLS, CDR2 YYNGEE. This CDR3 spans 16 amino acids. The CDR3 region is CASSARQGASGNTIYF. CDR3 coding DNA: TGTGCCAGCAGCGCCCGACAGGGGGCCTCTGGAAACACCATATATTTT.

The CDR3 loop is CASSEGGPTDTQYF. CDR3 nucleotide sequence: TGTGCCAGCAGCGAAGGGGGCCCCACAGATACGCAGTATTTT. The chain uses TRBV7-3 and TRBJ2-3; 7 bases are a match to TRBD1. The CDR3 loop spans 14 amino acids. Germline CDR1 and CDR2: SGHTA and FQGTGA. The V gene end was trimmed by 5 bases and the J gene end by 2 bases; junction bases not matched to a gene: 4.

The CDR3 DNA is TGTGCCAGCAGCCCGACAGGGGAAAAAGGGAACACCATATATTTT. This translates into CASSPTGEKGNTIYF. The chain uses TRBV7-9 and TRBJ1-3; TRBD1 matches at 8 bases. This CDR3 contains 15 residues. V gave up 5 bases and J gave up 7 bases; unmatched junction bases: 10. Looked up from germline, CDR1 is SEHNR and CDR2 is FQNEAQ (reference sequence).

The chain employs TRBV10-2 and TRBJ1-3, with no clear D. Germline values: CDR1 WSHSY, CDR2 SAAADI. CDR3 size: 15 residues. Trimming cost V 2 bases and J 0 bases, with 8 bases left between them. The CDR3 DNA is TGCGCCAGCAGTGAGAACAGATACTCTGGAAACACCATATATTTT. Its translation is CASSENRYSGNTIYF.

The CDR3 sequence is CASSQGISGQVSGYTF. CDR3 DNA: TGTGCCAGCAGCCAAGGGATCTCGGGACAGGTCTCTGGCTACACCTTC. The chain couples TRBV3-1 (or the pseudogene TRBV3-2) to TRBJ1-2; 8 nucleotides agree with TRBD1. Trimming at V came to 1 base and at J to 7 bases, leaving 11 bases not matched to a gene. The CDR3 runs 16 residues. Germline V CDR1 and CDR2: LGHDT, YNNKEL (reference sequence).

In this sample, this clone turned up once. The CDR3 DNA reads as TGTGCCAGCAGCTTGGGCCTCAGGGAAATGAGTGAAAAACTGTTTTTT. Protein sequence: CASSLGLREMSEKLFF. The genes are TRBV5-8 and TRBJ1-4, with a possible D match to TRBD1 (5 bases). The CDR3 loop spans 16 amino acids. Germline V gene lookup returns CDR1 SGHTS and CDR2 YDEGEE. Trimming removed 0 bases from V and 7 bases from J, with 16 bases in between.

The rearrangement joins TRBV5-1 to TRBJ2-7; TRBD1 agrees at 11 bases. CDR3 size: 14 residues. The V segment lost 2 bases and the J segment 6 bases; nucleotides outside the gene matches: 4. Germline V gene data show CDR1 as SGHRS and CDR2 as YFSETQ. The CDR3 protein is CASSLLGQGAEQYF. The CDR3 DNA reads TGCGCCAGCAGCTTACTTGGACAGGGGGCCGAGCAGTACTTC.

The chain links TRBV19 to TRBJ1-5, with D perhaps matching TRBD1 (6 bases). Between the trimmed V and J ends, which lost 7 bases and 4 bases, there was a span of 14 bases. The CDR3 has 14 amino acids. Germline loops: CDR1 LNHDA, CDR2 SQIVND (reference sequence). The DNA of the CDR3 is TGTGCCAGTACAAGTTGGACAGATAATCAGCCCCAGCATTTT. Translating it yields CASTSWTDNQPQHF.

CDR3: CASSFSQGIGELFF. The CDR3 nucleotides are TGTGCCAGCAGCTTTTCACAGGGTATCGGGGAGCTGTTTTTT. The rearrangement uses TRBV5-5 and TRBJ2-2; a weak D match, TRBD1 (6 bases). Germline V gene lookup returns CDR1 SGHKS and CDR2 YYEKEE (reference sequence). V was trimmed by 2 bases and J by 7 bases, leaving 12 bases between them. The CDR3 is made up of 14 amino acids.

The V gene is TRBV18, the J gene TRBJ2-1, with 9 bases lining up with TRBD1. The CDR3 loop spans 16 amino acids. V lost 0 bases to trimming and J lost 1 base; unmatched junction nucleotides: 1. Germline CDR1 and CDR2: KGHSH and LQKENI. The CDR3 DNA reads TGTGCCAGCTCACCACCGGGGACAGGGTCCTACAATGAGCAGTTCTTC. This gives the protein CASSPPGTGSYNEQFF.